Listed here are 16 T cell receptor beta chains from one sample, sequenced in a study of blood T cell repertoires in COVID-19. Measured with immunoSEQ multiplex PCR; TCRdb has only the in-frame clones, and not every one. In the table there are roughly 100,000 clones, 91% of which are singletons. Sequences were obtained from peripheral blood. These TCRs come from a man aged 45-60 years with acute or convalescent COVID-19.

The rearrangement links TRBV2 to TRBJ1-6; 10 nucleotides agree with TRBD1. CDR3 length: 14 amino acids. V trimming: 5 bases; J trimming: 7 bases; junction bases outside the gene matches: 2. Germline loops: CDR1 SNHLY, CDR2 FYNNEI. The CDR3 DNA reads as TGTGCCAGCAGTAGGGACAGGGGAAATTCACCCCTCCACTTT. Its translation is CASSRDRGNSPLHF.

The chain uses TRBV6-6 and TRBJ1-3; D unclear. The CDR3 is made up of 14 amino acids. Trimming took off 6 bases at V and 4 bases at J, with 13 bases between the two ends. Per germline, CDR1 MNHNY and CDR2 SVGAGI (reference sequence). DNA for the CDR3: TGTGCCAGCAGCCCCTCGGCAGGCGGAAACACCATATATTTT. Translated, it gives CASSPSAGGNTIYF.

The chain couples TRBV30 to TRBJ1-1; TRBD1 aligns across 8 bases. There are 13 residues in the CDR3. V was pared by 3 bases and J by 1 base, with 1 base of the junction left unmatched. CDR1 is GTSNPN and CDR2 is SVGIG in the germline V gene (reference sequence). CDR3 in amino acids: CAWSGQGNTEAFF. The CDR3 region has the DNA TGTGCCTGGAGCGGACAGGGGAACACTGAAGCTTTCTTT.

The chain couples TRBV19 to TRBJ2-7; 9 bases are shared with TRBD2. This CDR3 has 15 residues. Germline CDR1 and CDR2: LNHDA and SQIVND (reference sequence). The V gene end was trimmed by 1 base and the J gene end by 3 bases; junction bases not matched to a gene: 4. The CDR3 here is CASSIGAGGFYEQYF. The CDR3 region has the DNA TGTGCCAGTAGTATAGGAGCGGGGGGTTTCTACGAGCAGTACTTC.

CDR3 sequence (DNA): TGTGCCAGCAACCCACTAGCGGGGGCTAGCACAGATACGCAGTATTTT. Translated, it gives CASNPLAGASTDTQYF. This rearrangement joins TRBV11-2 to TRBJ2-3; 11 bases agree with TRBD2. Germline V gene sequence: CDR1 SGHAT, CDR2 FQNNGV. The CDR3 contains 16 residues. With 7 bases clipped from V and 0 bases from J, the junction kept 6 bases outside the gene matches.

This sequence joins TRBV19 and TRBJ2-7; the match to TRBD2 covers 8 bases. The CDR3 is 15 amino acids. The germline gives CDR1 LNHDA, CDR2 SQIVND (reference sequence). J was trimmed by 2 bases and V by 1 base; bases with no gene match: 4. Here the CDR3 reads CASSIGSGGTYEQYF. The CDR3 bases are TGTGCCAGTAGTATAGGGAGCGGGGGAACCTACGAGCAGTACTTC.

V and J are TRBV28 and TRBJ1-2, with a weak D call TRBD1 (5 bases). Germline-derived CDR1 and CDR2 are MDHEN and SYDVKM. Between the trimmed V and J ends, which lost 3 bases and 0 bases, there was a span of 8 bases. CDR3 length equals 14 residues. CDR3 DNA sequence: TGTGCCAGCAGTTTGGGCAGGGCTAACTATGGCTACACCTTC. This gives the protein CASSLGRANYGYTF.

This chain connects TRBV20-1 to TRBJ2-3; D is unclear. Trimming took 3 bases from V and 4 from J, leaving 14 bases between them. The CDR3 has 14 residues. The germline CDR1 and CDR2 sequences are DFQATT and SNEGSKA (reference sequence). This chain's CDR3 is CSASVPVPADTQYF. The CDR3 DNA follows: TGCAGTGCTAGTGTCCCCGTTCCCGCAGATACGCAGTATTTT.

The J gene is TRBJ2-5, the V gene TRBV12-5; 11 bases match TRBD1. V was pared by 5 bases and J by 7 bases, with 9 bases of the junction left unmatched. There are 15 residues in the CDR3. CDR1 is LGHNT, CDR2 FRNRAP, per germline. Written as DNA, the CDR3 is TGTGCTAGTGGTCCAGGACAGGGGGCCCGGCCGACCCAGTACTTC. Its protein is CASGPGQGARPTQYF. Full variable domain (rest looked up from reference TRBV12-5 and TRBJ2-5): DARVTQTPRHKVTEMGQEVTMRCQPILGHNTVFWYRQTMMQGLELLAYFRNRAPLDDSGMPKDRFSAEMPDATLATLKIQPSEPRDSAVYFCASGPGQGARPTQYFGPGTRLLVL.

V usage is TRBV6-5 and J usage is TRBJ1-2; possibly TRBD1 for D (6 bases). The CDR3 loop spans 15 amino acids. CDR1 is MNHEY and CDR2 is SVGAGI in the germline V gene. V was cut by 7 bases and J by 1 base, with 16 bases left in between. The CDR3 here is CASKFRGGGNYGYTF. The CDR3 nucleotides are TGTGCCAGCAAATTCCGAGGGGGGGGTAACTATGGCTACACCTTC.

The CDR3 is CASSQGGGGVEAFF. The CDR3, as DNA: TGCGCCAGCAGCCAAGGGGGGGGCGGTGTTGAAGCTTTCTTT. The genes are TRBV4-3 and TRBJ1-1; tentative D call: TRBD1 (6 bases). The CDR3 contains 14 residues. Germline V gives CDR1 LGHNA, CDR2 YSLEER. V lost 1 base, J lost 7 bases, and 13 bases lay in between.

The chain has TRBV7-9 and TRBJ1-5, with TRBD1 matching over 8 bases. This CDR3 comprises 15 residues. V trimming: 4 bases; J trimming: 1 base; junction bases outside the gene matches: 3. Germline loops: CDR1 SEHNR, CDR2 FQNEAQ (reference sequence). The CDR3 loop is CASSSGQESNQPQHF. The CDR3 DNA follows: TGTGCCAGCAGCTCGGGACAGGAGAGCAATCAGCCCCAGCATTTT.

DNA for the CDR3: TGTGCCAGCGGACTAGCGGGGAGGAACGAGCAGTACTTC. This encodes CASGLAGRNEQYF. The chain recombines TRBV12-3 or TRBV12-4 with TRBJ2-7, with TRBD2 matching over 12 bases. The CDR3 covers 13 residues. The ends lost 8 bases at V and 5 bases at J; junction bases unmatched: 4.

V is TRBV6-5 and J is TRBJ2-7; D remains ambiguous. Germline V gene sequence: CDR1 MNHEY, CDR2 SVGAGI. This CDR3 contains 12 residues. The V gene lost 6 bases and the J gene lost 5 bases, with 11 bases spanning the gap. CDR3 bases: TGTGCCAGCAGCTCGCTGGCGGACGAGCAGTACTTC. As protein: CASSSLADEQYF.

This clone has a single count. The J gene is TRBJ2-1, the V gene TRBV3-1 (or the pseudogene TRBV3-2), with 9 bases lining up with TRBD2. The CDR3 spans 18 residues. CDR1 is LGHDT, CDR2 YNNKEL, per germline (reference sequence). V was pared by 1 base and J by 5 bases, with 12 bases of the junction left unmatched. Here the CDR3 DNA reads TGTGCCAGCAGCCAAGTATTGGGCGGGGGGGATTACGACAATGAGCAGTTCTTC. This gives the protein CASSQVLGGGDYDNEQFF.

The genes are TRBV28 and TRBJ1-2; 7 bases are shared with TRBD1. V dropped 6 bases and J dropped 5; count of bases not matched to a gene: 6. Germline assignment: CDR1 MDHEN and CDR2 SYDVKM. The CDR3 loop spans 13 amino acids. As DNA, the CDR3 is TGTGCCAGCAGGCCGGGACAGCCTTATGGCTACACCTTC. Amino acid sequence: CASRPGQPYGYTF.